The 18 T cell receptor beta chains below come from one sample, sequenced in a study of molecular identifiers for immune sequencing clone quantification. Each CDR3 protein is one row after TCRdb ran MiXCR on the PCR reads. The sample comprises about 300,000 distinct CDR3 sequences, about 21% of which are singletons, and about 0.79% rests with the top ten. The source material was naive CD8+ T cells from blood, with Jurkat cell RNA spiked in. Subset noted: FACS-sorted CD8+CD4-CCR7+CD45RA+ naive T cells. Receptors were obtained from a human donor in good health. Some libraries in this study had Jurkat cell RNA spiked in.

This clonotype appeared once. It may be a read error: a sequence one base away is much more abundant. The gene calls are TRBV20-1 and TRBJ2-1; D possibly corresponds to TRBD2 (5 bases). Germline values: CDR1 DFQATT, CDR2 SNEGSKA (reference sequence). CDR3 length: 11 residues. The CDR3 region is CSAQLVSERFF. CDR3 bases: TGCAGTGCTCAACTAGTAAGTGAGCGGTTCTTC.

This sequence joins TRBV27 and TRBJ2-7; no clear D. The V and J ends lost 4 bases and 0 bases respectively, with 19 bases between them. CDR3 length equals 17 residues. Germline CDR1 MNHEY, CDR2 SMNVEV (reference sequence). CDR3 protein: CASSSPLKATSSYEQYF. The CDR3 DNA reads as TGTGCCAGCAGTTCCCCGTTAAAAGCGACGAGCTCCTACGAGCAGTACTTC.

This clonotype was counted only a few times. The chain recombines TRBV10-3 with TRBJ1-1; D is uncertain. V gave up 0 bases and J gave up 0 bases, with 11 bases separating them. CDR3 length: 16 amino acids. Germline CDR1 and CDR2: ENHRY and SYGVKD. The DNA for the CDR3 is TGTGCCATCAGTGAGTCCCACTTTGGGGTGAACACTGAAGCTTTCTTT. It encodes CAISESHFGVNTEAFF.

A note on this clonotype: This could be a read error, since a much larger clone is one nucleotide away. The CDR3 region has the DNA TGTGCCCGGAGTGTACTCGGGAGGTACGGTGAGCAGTTCTTC. Protein sequence: CARSVLGRYGEQFF. This chain joins TRBV30 and TRBJ2-1, with TRBD2 matching 7 bases. This CDR3 contains 14 residues. Germline V gene data show CDR1 as GTSNPN and CDR2 as SVGIG (reference sequence). The entire variable domain, with the rest obtained from reference TRBV30 and TRBJ2-1, is as follows: SQTIHQWPATLVQPVGSPLSLECTVEGTSNPNLYWYRQAAGRGLQLLFYSVGIGQISSEVPQNLSASRPQDRQFILSSKKLLLSDSGFYLCARSVLGRYGEQFFGPGTRLTVL.

Many counts were recorded for this clonotype. V usage is TRBV7-9 and J usage is TRBJ2-3; D is uncertain. CDR1 is SEHNR and CDR2 is FQNEAQ in the germline V gene (reference sequence). The CDR3 totals 16 residues. Trimming cost V 1 base and J 0 bases, with 11 bases left between them. Written as DNA, the CDR3 is TGTGCCAGCAGCTTAGTTCTTGCGACTAGCACAGATACGCAGTATTTT. Its translation: CASSLVLATSTDTQYF.

The genes are TRBV19 and TRBJ2-3; D is undetermined. The V and J ends lost 8 bases and 0 bases respectively, with 18 bases between them. Germline loops: CDR1 LNHDA, CDR2 SQIVND (reference sequence). The CDR3 length is 16 residues. Here the CDR3 reads CASGHGLTSSTDTQYF. The CDR3 DNA follows: TGTGCCAGTGGTCATGGGCTGACCTCTAGCACAGATACGCAGTATTTT.

This clonotype has only one observation. Likely a read error: the CDR3 ends without its conserved phenylalanine or tryptophan. The chain joins TRBV30 to TRBJ2-7; D not resolved. Germline-derived CDR1 and CDR2 are GTSNPN and SVGIG (reference sequence). V lost 5 bases to trimming and J lost 4 bases, with 6 bases between them. The CDR3 extends over 10 amino acids. This CDR3 reads CAWGGYEQYL. The CDR3 DNA sequence: TGTGCCTGGGGTGGATACGAGCAGTACCTC.

This clonotype was detected ten times or more. This chain connects TRBV6-2 or TRBV6-3 to TRBJ1-5, with TRBD1 as a possible D gene (5 bases). CDR3 length: 15 residues. Germline-derived CDR1 and CDR2 are MNHEY and SVGEGT. V lost 7 bases to trimming and J lost 0 bases, with 13 bases between them. The CDR3 loop is CASKFDSDSNQPQHF. In nucleotides, the CDR3 is TGTGCCAGCAAATTCGACAGCGATAGCAATCAGCCCCAGCATTTT.

This clonotype was picked up many times. The rearrangement links TRBV7-8 to TRBJ2-3; D is unclear. Per germline, CDR1 SGHVS and CDR2 FQNEAQ. Trimming removed 7 bases at V and 3 bases at J, with 14 bases between. This CDR3 has 14 amino acids. The CDR3 is CASTPGSGTDTQYF. CDR3 coding DNA: TGTGCCAGCACCCCTGGATCCGGGACAGATACGCAGTATTTT.

Of note for this clonotype: No conserved phenylalanine or tryptophan ends this CDR3, so it is likely a read error. The J gene is TRBJ1-5, the V gene TRBV27; D is possibly TRBD1 (5 bases). This CDR3 has 14 residues. Trimming removed 2 bases at V and 3 bases at J, with 8 bases between. CDR1 is MNHEY, CDR2 SMNVEV, per germline (reference sequence). The CDR3 spells CASSLEGLNQPQHL. The CDR3, as DNA: TGTGCCAGCAGTTTAGAGGGGCTCAATCAGCCCCAGCATCTT.

This clonotype showed up many times. This chain uses TRBV30 with TRBJ2-7, with a possible D match to TRBD2 (6 bases). Looked up from germline, CDR1 is GTSNPN and CDR2 is SVGIG (reference sequence). The V end lost 0 bases, the J end lost 0 bases, and 9 bases lay between the germline ends. The CDR3 has 14 amino acids. The CDR3 protein is CAWSVVADSYEQYF. The DNA of the CDR3 is TGTGCCTGGAGTGTCGTAGCGGACTCCTACGAGCAGTACTTC.

Points on this clonotype: A read error is possible here, since a much larger clone lies one base away. This chain uses TRBV5-6 with TRBJ2-3; D remains unclear. Germline V gene sequence: CDR1 SGHDT, CDR2 YYEEEE. This CDR3 is built from 17 residues. V dropped 1 base and J dropped 4 bases, with 19 bases sitting between them. The CDR3 here is CASSLIGRAFEADTQYF. The DNA for the CDR3 is TGTGCCAGCAGCTTGATAGGACGGGCCTTCGAGGCAGATACGCAGTATTTT.

This clonotype was seen at least ten times. The chain joins TRBV28 to TRBJ1-5; perhaps TRBD1 as D (6 bases). Trimming shortened V by 8 bases and J by 2 bases, and 13 bases separated the two germline ends. Per the germline V gene, CDR1 is MDHEN and CDR2 is SYDVKM. CDR3 length: 14 residues. The CDR3 DNA follows: TGTGCCAGCGCCTGGACAGTCGGCAATCAGCCCCAGCATTTT. Amino acids: CASAWTVGNQPQHF.

This clonotype was recorded many times. This chain connects TRBV20-1 to TRBJ2-7, with 7 nucleotides matching TRBD1. CDR1 and CDR2 (germline): DFQATT, SNEGSKA (reference sequence). J lost 4 bases, V lost 6 bases, and 9 bases had no gene match. CDR3 length: 13 residues. The CDR3 sequence: CSAGPGQTYEQYF. CDR3 sequence (DNA): TGCAGTGCGGGCCCGGGACAGACATACGAGCAGTACTTC.

In this sample, this clonotype turned up a few times. The CDR3 is CSARPNRGAWTSTDTQYF. CDR3 DNA: TGCAGTGCTAGACCGAATCGGGGGGCCTGGACTAGCACAGATACGCAGTATTTT. The rearrangement links TRBV20-1 to TRBJ2-3, with D possibly being TRBD2 (7 bases). Germline V gene lookup returns CDR1 DFQATT and CDR2 SNEGSKA (reference sequence). Trimming removed 2 bases from V and 0 bases from J, with 21 bases in between. The CDR3 extends over 18 amino acids.

This clonotype was detected many times. V gene TRBV6-1 combines with J gene TRBJ2-7, with D hard to call. Deletions cut 1 base from V and 0 bases from J, with 13 bases between. The CDR3 has 16 residues. The germline V gene has CDR1 MNHNS and CDR2 SASEGT. The CDR3 here is CASSEGRRFYSYEQYF. DNA for the CDR3: TGTGCCAGCAGTGAAGGTCGTAGGTTTTACTCCTACGAGCAGTACTTC.

With regard to this clonotype: Just one base apart from a much larger clone, this may be a read error. No conserved phenylalanine or tryptophan is present at the end of the CDR3, so a read error is the likely explanation. The chain combines TRBV19 with TRBJ2-2; D is unresolved. V was clipped by 5 bases and J by 5 bases, with 3 bases between them. This CDR3 contains 11 residues. CDR1 and CDR2 from the germline V gene are LNHDA and SQIVND (reference sequence). The CDR3 DNA is TGTGCCAGTAGTTGGACCGGGGAGCTGTTTTCT. Amino acids: CASSWTGELFS.

Remarks on this clonotype: A much more abundant neighbour one base away suggests this may be a read error. The chain is built from TRBV5-4 and TRBJ2-1, with D possibly being TRBD2 (6 bases). Germline V gives CDR1 SGHNT, CDR2 YYREEE (reference sequence). This CDR3 comprises 13 residues. Trimming removed 6 bases at V and 9 bases at J, with 16 bases between. The CDR3, as DNA: TGTGCCAGCACCGGGACTGGCGTTAGTGAGCAGTTCTTC. Translated, it gives CASTGTGVSEQFF.